One and the same sample provided the 30 T cell receptor beta chains below, sequenced in a study of blood T cell repertoires in COVID-19. This table comes from immunoSEQ multiplex PCR, and its TCRdb copy is limited to in-frame clones, with some not included. The sample lists 200,000 to 300,000 clones, roughly 81% occurring once. Sample: peripheral blood. These receptors were collected from a middle-aged man with acute or convalescent COVID-19.

The chain recombines TRBV9 with TRBJ2-7, with D maybe TRBD1 (6 bases). Deletions cut 7 bases from V and 0 bases from J, with 14 bases between. The CDR3 is made up of 14 amino acids. CDR1 and CDR2 (germline): SGDLS, YYNGEE. CDR3 protein: CASARGYPSYEQYF. CDR3 in DNA: TGTGCCAGCGCAAGGGGGTACCCCTCCTACGAGCAGTACTTC.

This chain uses TRBV7-8 with TRBJ2-6, with D possibly TRBD2 on 5 matching bases. This CDR3 spans 16 amino acids. Germline CDR1 and CDR2: SGHVS and FQNEAQ. V lost 9 bases, J lost 0 bases, and 15 bases lay in between. The DNA of the CDR3 is TGTGCCAGGGGAGAGACGGGAAGCTCTGGGGCCAACGTCCTGACTTTC. Protein product: CARGETGSSGANVLTF.

The V and J genes are TRBV19 and TRBJ2-7; 12 nucleotides match TRBD2. CDR1 is LNHDA and CDR2 is SQIVND in the germline V gene (reference sequence). V shed 5 bases, J shed 6 bases, and the junction held 8 bases outside the gene matches. CDR3 length: 15 residues. The CDR3 coding sequence is TGTGCCAGTAGTTTCGTACTAGCGGGAGGAGCCGAGCAGTACTTC. It yields the protein CASSFVLAGGAEQYF.

The chain recombines TRBV12-5 with TRBJ1-3; D is undetermined. Germline V gene data show CDR1 as LGHNT and CDR2 as FRNRAP. Trimming pared 3 bases from V and 5 bases from J, leaving 8 bases between. There are 13 residues in the CDR3. In DNA form, the CDR3 reads TGTGCTAGTGGTTTCGACACCAGAAACACCATATATTTT. It yields the protein CASGFDTRNTIYF.

V gene TRBV12-3 or TRBV12-4 combines with J gene TRBJ1-1, with TRBD1 matching 7 bases. After removal of 4 bases from V and 1 base from J, the junction contained 0 bases not matched to a gene. The CDR3 is made up of 13 amino acids. CDR3 region: CASSWTGNTEAFF. For the CDR3, the DNA is TGTGCCAGCAGTTGGACAGGGAACACTGAAGCTTTCTTT.

This sequence joins TRBV10-3 and TRBJ2-3, with D possibly being TRBD2 (7 bases). The CDR3 has 14 residues. Germline V lookup: CDR1 ENHRY, CDR2 SYGVKD. V was trimmed by 6 bases and J by 2 bases, leaving 12 bases between them. CDR3 coding DNA: TGTGCCATCAGAGGCGGGGGCCCCACAGATACGCAGTATTTT. It is translated as CAIRGGGPTDTQYF.

V gene TRBV28 combines with J gene TRBJ1-1; D unclear. The CDR3 loop spans 13 amino acids. V lost 5 bases to trimming and J lost 5 bases, with 12 bases between them. Germline V CDR1 and CDR2: MDHEN, SYDVKM. This CDR3 is CASSLSVSTEAFF. The CDR3 DNA follows: TGTGCCAGCAGTCTCTCCGTTTCTACTGAAGCTTTCTTT. Looking up the rest from reference TRBV28 and TRBJ1-1 gives the full variable domain: DVKVTQSSRYLVKRTGEKVFLECVQDMDHENMFWYRQDPGLGLRLIYFSYDVKMKEKGDIPEGYSVSREKKERFSLILESASTNQTSMYLCASSLSVSTEAFFGQGTRLTVV.

The rearrangement joins TRBV18 to TRBJ2-7; TRBD2 might be the D (6 bases). The CDR3 extends over 14 amino acids. Germline CDR1 is KGHSH and CDR2 is LQKENI. V lost 3 bases, J lost 2 bases, and 11 bases lay in between. The CDR3: CASSPQGGPYEQYF. As DNA, the CDR3 is TGTGCCAGCTCACCGCAGGGAGGCCCCTACGAGCAGTACTTC.

This clone was detected many times. This chain links TRBV9 with TRBJ2-5, with 8 bases lining up with TRBD1. J was trimmed by 4 bases and V by 2 bases; bases with no gene match: 4. CDR3 length equals 14 residues. Germline CDR1 and CDR2: SGDLS and YYNGEE. CDR3: CASSVRTGRETQYF. Written as DNA, the CDR3 is TGTGCCAGCAGCGTGCGGACAGGGCGAGAGACCCAGTACTTC.

This clone was counted a few times. The chain employs TRBV10-3 and TRBJ2-7; a possible D gene is TRBD1 (5 bases). The CDR3 runs to 14 residues. Germline V lookup: CDR1 ENHRY, CDR2 SYGVKD. The V and J ends lost 2 bases and 7 bases respectively, with 15 bases between them. CDR3 region: CAISEGRALGEQYF. The CDR3 DNA follows: TGTGCCATCAGTGAGGGCAGGGCCTTGGGAGAGCAGTACTTC.

The chain couples TRBV5-1 to TRBJ2-5; 8 bases are shared with TRBD2. CDR1 SGHRS and CDR2 YFSETQ come from the germline V gene. This CDR3 has 15 amino acids. The junction had 7 bases not matched to a gene; V was cut back by 4 bases and J by 2 bases. In DNA form, the CDR3 reads TGCGCCAGCAGCCCGGGAGGGACGGAACAAGAGACCCAGTACTTC. Its translation: CASSPGGTEQETQYF.

The V call is TRBV28, the J call TRBJ2-7; 8 nucleotides align to TRBD2. Germline V gene data show CDR1 as MDHEN and CDR2 as SYDVKM. After removal of 6 bases from V and 2 bases from J, the junction contained 15 bases not matched to a gene. The CDR3 runs to 17 residues. CDR3 DNA sequence: TGTGCCAGCAGCCCACTCGGGACTAGTCCCCCTACCTACGAGCAGTACTTC. Translating gives CASSPLGTSPPTYEQYF.

V usage is TRBV19 and J usage is TRBJ2-2, with D possibly TRBD2 on 6 matching bases. The CDR3 is 15 residues long. Germline V gives CDR1 LNHDA, CDR2 SQIVND (reference sequence). V lost 8 bases and J lost 5, with 18 bases in between. The CDR3 spells CASGVGRRETGELFF. CDR3 bases: TGTGCCAGTGGGGTAGGCAGGAGGGAAACCGGGGAGCTGTTTTTT.

The chain recombines TRBV19 with TRBJ2-1, with TRBD2 identical over 7 bases. The germline V gene has CDR1 LNHDA and CDR2 SQIVND (reference sequence). The CDR3 consists of 15 residues. J gave up 2 bases and V 9 bases, and 10 bases lay outside the gene matches. The CDR3 DNA is TGTGCCAGCAATTACCGGGGGGTACCCTACAATGAGCAGTTCTTC. Translation gives CASNYRGVPYNEQFF. The whole variable domain, remainder taken from reference TRBV19 and TRBJ2-1, is DGGITQSPKYLFRKEGQNVTLSCEQNLNHDAMYWYRQDPGQGLRLIYYSQIVNDFQKGDIAEGYSVSREKKESFPLTVTSAQKNPTAFYLCASNYRGVPYNEQFFGPGTRLTVL.

The chain links TRBV19 to TRBJ1-2, with 10 bases aligning to TRBD1. The germline V gene has CDR1 LNHDA and CDR2 SQIVND (reference sequence). J gave up 1 base and V 10 bases, and 12 bases lay outside the gene matches. The CDR3 length is 16 residues. For the CDR3, the DNA is TGTGCCACTACAGACAGGGGGCTGGAGATTAACTATGGCTACACCTTC. It codes for CATTDRGLEINYGYTF.

The chain recombines TRBV7-9 with TRBJ1-2; possible D gene TRBD1, 5 bases. Germline CDR1 reads SEHNR; CDR2 reads FQNEAQ (reference sequence). This CDR3 is 15 amino acids long. V was shortened by 4 bases and J by 5 bases, with 17 bases between the two germline ends. The CDR3 sequence: CASSSWTQPEYGYTF. In DNA, the CDR3 is TGTGCCAGCAGCTCTTGGACACAACCCGAATATGGCTACACCTTC.

This sequence joins TRBV5-1 and TRBJ2-7; 9 bases are a match to TRBD1. Unmatched junction bases numbered 5, after V lost 4 bases and J lost 3 bases. From germline, CDR1 is SGHRS and CDR2 YFSETQ. The CDR3 is 14 amino acids. The CDR3 sequence is CASSQDRGYYEQYF. DNA for the CDR3: TGCGCCAGCAGCCAGGACAGGGGATACTACGAGCAGTACTTC.

The V and J genes are TRBV2 and TRBJ1-1, with D perhaps matching TRBD1 (6 bases). Trimming took off 3 bases at V and 1 base at J, with 27 bases between the two ends. Germline CDR1 reads SNHLY; CDR2 reads FYNNEI. This CDR3 has 20 residues. The CDR3 region has the DNA TGTGCCAGCAGTGATTTTGAGGGTCTTTTGACAGGCTTAGGGAACACTGAAGCTTTCTTT. Encoded protein: CASSDFEGLLTGLGNTEAFF. Using reference TRBV2 and TRBJ1-1 for the parts outside the CDR3, the full variable domain is EPEVTQTPSHQVTQMGQEVILRCVPISNHLYFYWYRQILGQKVEFLVSFYNNEISEKSEIFDDQFSVERPDGSNFTLKIRSTKLEDSAMYFCASSDFEGLLTGLGNTEAFFGQGTRLTVV.

The chain is built from TRBV11-2 and TRBJ1-1; D gene ambiguous. V lost 1 base, J lost 4 bases, and 10 bases lay in between. This CDR3 contains 14 residues. From germline, CDR1 is SGHAT and CDR2 FQNNGV. CDR3 loop: CASSLGRVFTEAFF. The CDR3 DNA sequence: TGTGCCAGCAGCTTAGGTCGGGTATTCACTGAAGCTTTCTTT.

V and J are TRBV27 and TRBJ2-1, with D possibly matching TRBD2 (6 bases). Trimming removed 2 bases at V and 10 bases at J, with 18 bases between. The CDR3 has 15 amino acids. Germline values: CDR1 MNHEY, CDR2 SMNVEV (reference sequence). The CDR3 reads CASSLRRGPQREQFF. CDR3 nucleotides: TGTGCCAGCAGTTTAAGGCGGGGACCTCAGAGGGAGCAGTTCTTC.

The chain joins TRBV6-5 to TRBJ2-5; D perhaps matches TRBD1 (6 bases). Trimming cost V 6 bases and J 5 bases, with 16 bases left between them. The CDR3 loop spans 14 amino acids. The germline V gene encodes CDR1 MNHEY and CDR2 SVGAGI. This chain's CDR3 is CASRPTGNGETQYF. CDR3 in DNA: TGTGCCAGCAGACCCACAGGGAACGGGGAGACCCAGTACTTC.

This chain uses TRBV4-1 with TRBJ1-5, with D perhaps TRBD1 (6 bases). V lost 2 bases and J 4 bases, leaving 15 bases between the germline ends. Germline lookup yields CDR1 MGHRA and CDR2 YSYEKL. CDR3 length: 16 residues. For the CDR3, the DNA is TGCGCCAGCAGCCAAATCGGGAACAGGGAGAATCAGCCCCAGCATTTT. Its translation: CASSQIGNRENQPQHF.

The J gene is TRBJ1-1, the V gene TRBV4-2, with D possibly TRBD1 on 5 matching bases. The CDR3 is made up of 15 amino acids. The ends were cut back, 1 base at V and 2 bases at J, with 11 bases in the middle. From germline, CDR1 is LGHNA and CDR2 YNFKEQ. The CDR3, as DNA: TGTGCCAGCAGCCAAGTGTCGGGGGATAACACTGAAGCTTTCTTT. Its translation is CASSQVSGDNTEAFF.

This chain uses TRBV30 with TRBJ2-6; TRBD2 matches at 7 bases. The CDR3 covers 15 residues. Trimming took 6 bases from V and 4 from J; bases not matched to a gene: 9. Germline V gene data show CDR1 as GTSNPN and CDR2 as SVGIG (reference sequence). The CDR3 nucleotides are TGTGCCTGCCCTTTGGGGGGGACCGGGGCCAACGTCCTGACTTTC. Protein product: CACPLGGTGANVLTF.

This clone appeared once. The J gene is TRBJ2-1, the V gene TRBV3-1 (or the pseudogene TRBV3-2); 11 bases map to TRBD2. The CDR3 is 15 residues long. The ends lost 5 bases at V and 5 bases at J; junction bases unmatched: 5. Germline assignment: CDR1 LGHDT and CDR2 YNNKEL (reference sequence). In DNA, the CDR3 is TGTGCCAGCAGCTCCGGACTAGCGGGTAACAATGAGCAGTTCTTC. Its translation: CASSSGLAGNNEQFF.

This clone was observed a few times. V gene TRBV5-4 combines with J gene TRBJ2-2; 10 bases line up with TRBD2. The CDR3 contains 16 residues. Germline CDR1 reads SGHNT; CDR2 reads YYREEE (reference sequence). Trimming cost V 4 bases and J 7 bases; bases outside gene matches: 10. CDR3 in amino acids: CASSRQSGGAGGELFF. CDR3 DNA: TGTGCCAGCAGCCGACAGAGCGGGGGGGCTGGCGGGGAGCTGTTTTTT.

The gene calls are TRBV11-3 and TRBJ2-2; D perhaps matches TRBD2 (5 bases). Germline CDR1 is SGHNT and CDR2 is YENEEA. The CDR3 has 15 residues. V was cut by 3 bases and J by 7 bases, with 15 bases left in between. CDR3 nucleotides: TGTGCCAGCAGCTTCATGAGTGGAGGTAGCGGGGAGCTGTTTTTT. It codes for CASSFMSGGSGELFF.

The CDR3: CASSPRETDTQYF. As DNA, the CDR3 is TGTGCCAGCTCACCCAGGGAAACAGATACGCAGTATTTT. The chain carries TRBV18 and TRBJ2-3; a weak D match, TRBD1 (5 bases). Per germline, CDR1 KGHSH and CDR2 LQKENI. The CDR3 length is 13 residues. The V end was cut by 3 bases, the J end by 3 bases, with 7 bases between.

V gene TRBV4-1 combines with J gene TRBJ1-4; tentatively, D is TRBD1 (5 bases). Looked up from germline, CDR1 is MGHRA and CDR2 is YSYEKL. The CDR3 sequence is 15 residues long. Deletions cut 6 bases from V and 5 bases from J, with 16 bases between. The CDR3 region is CASRRQTAPNEKLFF. DNA of the CDR3: TGCGCCAGCAGGAGACAGACAGCGCCAAATGAAAAACTGTTTTTT.

The rearrangement uses TRBV30 and TRBJ2-7, with TRBD2 matching over 7 bases. Per germline, CDR1 GTSNPN and CDR2 SVGIG (reference sequence). Unmatched junction bases numbered 4, after V lost 5 bases and J lost 3 bases. This CDR3 spans 12 amino acids. CDR3 residues: CAWGGGFYEQYF. CDR3 nucleotide sequence: TGTGCCTGGGGGGGAGGGTTCTACGAGCAGTACTTC.